The clone carrying this T cell receptor beta chain was found a few times. Its antigen is not known. This entry comes from a study of blood T cells in healthy people across ages. The wider study: Capturing about one barcoded beta molecule per two T cells was achieved by template switching.

General observations from the study: Leaving the PBMCs unsorted stopped any conclusive comparison of naive versus antigen-experienced cells.

Through a sample-barcoded 5' primer and a J-beta primer mix, a second PCR was run for 7 to 11 cycles. TCRdb ran MiXCR on the 5' RACE reads and lists one entry per CDR3 protein. The table has 980,000 or so distinct CDR3 sequences, under 50% seen once. The CDR3 has 13 residues. Between the trimmed V and J ends, which lost 2 bases and 6 bases, there was a span of 11 bases. CDR1 is SEHNR and CDR2 is FQNEAQ in the germline V gene (reference sequence). Specimen: blood. The source of this sequence is a man in his thirties or forties in good health. The rearrangement uses TRBV7-9 and TRBJ2-7, with a weak D call TRBD2 (5 bases). The CDR3 here is CASSLRSGIEQYF. For the CDR3, the DNA is TGTGCCAGCAGCTTACGCTCGGGGATCGAGCAGTACTTC.